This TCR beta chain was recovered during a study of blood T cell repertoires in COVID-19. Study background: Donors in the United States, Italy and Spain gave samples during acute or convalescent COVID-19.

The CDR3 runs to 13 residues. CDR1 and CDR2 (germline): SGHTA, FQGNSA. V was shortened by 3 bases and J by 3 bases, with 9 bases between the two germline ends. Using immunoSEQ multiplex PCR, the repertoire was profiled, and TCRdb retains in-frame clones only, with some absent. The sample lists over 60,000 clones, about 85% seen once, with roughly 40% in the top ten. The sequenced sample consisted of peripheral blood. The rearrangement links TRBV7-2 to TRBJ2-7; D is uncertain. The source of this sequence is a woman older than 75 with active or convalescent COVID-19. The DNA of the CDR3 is TGTGCCAGCAGCTTGTCCAGGATCTACGAGCAGTACTTC. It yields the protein CASSLSRIYEQYF. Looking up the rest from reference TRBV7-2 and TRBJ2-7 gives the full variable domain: GAGVSQSPSNKVTEKGKDVELRCDPISGHTALYWYRQSLGQGLEFLIYFQGNSAPDKSGLPSDRFSAERTGGSVSTLTIQRTQQEDSAVYLCASSLSRIYEQYFGPGTRLTVT.